This is a list of T cell receptor beta chains from one sample in a study of low-dose radiotherapy and immunotherapy resistance in tumors. One entry per CDR3 protein, called by TCRdb with MiXCR from the reads. This table has tens of thousands of distinct CDR3 sequences, roughly 19% appearing once. The sequencing used PBMCs, collected before treatment. These receptors all stem from a male donor with prostate cancer. CDR3s include the opening cysteine and the closing phenylalanine or tryptophan. Fields, in order: D gene, J gene, V gene, clone size, CDR3 DNA, CDR3 protein. A D gene is named only where the DNA matches it firmly. Some rows mark clone size as missing; the rest say once, few, many or name a class of expanded clone.

>TRBD1|TRBJ2-3|TRBV11-2|-
TGTGCCAGCAGCCCCTCGCAGGGGACAGCAGATACGCAGTATTTT
CASSPSQGTADTQYF
>-|TRBJ2-1|TRBV19|many
TGTGCCAGTATTAGGTCAGATCCTAATGGAGCCTCCTACAATGAGCAGTTCTTC
CASIRSDPNGASYNEQFF
>-|TRBJ2-5|TRBV6-2/TRBV6-3|many
TGTGCCAGCAGTTACTCGGCGGATAAAGAGACCCAGTACTTC
CASSYSADKETQYF
>-|TRBJ1-6|TRBV4-2|many
TGTGCCAGCAGCCAAGAGGGCATTTGGGGTTCACCCCTCCACTTT
CASSQEGIWGSPLHF
>-|TRBJ1-5|TRBV30|few
TGTGCCTGGAGTCAGGGTAGCAATCAGCCCCAGCATTTT
CAWSQGSNQPQHF
>TRBD2|TRBJ2-1|TRBV24-1|-
TGTGCCACCAGTGATACGACTAGCGGGGGTAATGAGCAGTTCTTC
CATSDTTSGGNEQFF
>-|TRBJ2-2|TRBV2|many
TGTGCCAGCAGTGGACCACTAGCCGGGGAGCTGTTTTTT
CASSGPLAGELFF
>-|TRBJ1-2|TRBV2|-
TGTGCCAGCACGAGTCAAGGGGGTGCCGCGGGCTACACCTTC
CASTSQGGAAGYTF
>-|TRBJ2-5|TRBV6-2/TRBV6-3|many
TGTGCCAGCAGTTACGGCAGGGCACAAGAGACCCAGTACTTC
CASSYGRAQETQYF
>TRBD2|TRBJ2-1|TRBV9|many
TGTGCCAGCAGCGCAGGACTAGATGCCTACAATGAGCAGTTCTTC
CASSAGLDAYNEQFF
>TRBD1|TRBJ2-7|TRBV12-3/TRBV12-4|many
TGTGCCAGCAGCCGACAGGGGCAGACCTACGAGCAGTACTTC
CASSRQGQTYEQYF
>-|TRBJ2-1|TRBV19|many
TGTGCCAGTAGTATGGTGGGGCCCAGGGCAGGAGGCTACAATGAGCAGTTCTTC
CASSMVGPRAGGYNEQFF
>-|TRBJ2-3|TRBV9|many
TGTGCCAGCAGCGTAGGCGGAGGGGGAGATACGCAGTATTTT
CASSVGGGGDTQYF
>TRBD2|TRBJ2-3|TRBV20-1|few
TGCAGTGCTGGGAGGGGACTAGCGGGGGCCACAGATACGCAGTATTTT
CSAGRGLAGATDTQYF
>-|TRBJ2-5|TRBV7-9|many
TGTGCCAGCAGCTTATCTGGGATGGAGACCCAGTACTTC
CASSLSGMETQYF
>-|TRBJ1-3|TRBV7-9|many
TGTGCCAGTTCCAGGACCTCTGGAAACACCATATATTTT
CASSRTSGNTIYF
>-|TRBJ1-1|TRBV12-3/TRBV12-4|many
TGTGCCAGCAGTTTTTGGGGACCCTTGGACACTGAAGCTTTCTTT
CASSFWGPLDTEAFF
>-|TRBJ2-1|TRBV20-1|many
TGCAGTGCCGTGATTACCGGCAATGAGCAGTTCTTC
CSAVITGNEQFF
>-|TRBJ2-7|TRBV5-4|few
TGTGCCAGCAGCTTGTATGCGACGGACGAGCAGTACTTC
CASSLYATDEQYF
>-|TRBJ2-4|TRBV14|many
TGTGCCAGCAGCCCCGGTATTGGGGGGACCAAAAACATTCAGTACTTC
CASSPGIGGTKNIQYF
>-|TRBJ1-6|TRBV7-9|few
TGTGCCAGCAGCGACGGGGAAAATAATTCACCCCTCCACTTT
CASSDGENNSPLHF
>-|TRBJ2-3|TRBV10-2|many
TGCGCCAGCAGGGCCACGGGGGAAAGCACAGATACGCAGTATTTT
CASRATGESTDTQYF
>TRBD2|TRBJ2-2|TRBV5-4|many
TGTGCCAGCAGAGACGTGCGGGGGAGGAACACCGGGGAGCTGTTTTTT
CASRDVRGRNTGELFF
>-|TRBJ2-1|TRBV4-2|many
TGTGCCAGCAGCCAAGTGCGGCCCTACAATGAGCAGTTCTTC
CASSQVRPYNEQFF
>-|TRBJ1-1|TRBV20-1|many
TGCAGTGCTAGGGGTTCTCAGGGGCGCCCGAACACTGAAGCTTTCTTT
CSARGSQGRPNTEAFF
>TRBD2|TRBJ2-3|TRBV5-1|many
TGCGCCAGCAGCTTTCAGCGGGGGGGTCCAGATACGCAGTATTTT
CASSFQRGGPDTQYF
>-|TRBJ2-7|TRBV5-1|-
TGCGCCAGCAGCTTGGGGGACGGAACCTACGAGCAGTACTTC
CASSLGDGTYEQYF
>-|TRBJ2-7|TRBV7-8|many
TGTGCCAGCAGCTTACTCCGGAGCTCCTACGAGCAGTACTTC
CASSLLRSSYEQYF
>TRBD1|TRBJ2-1|TRBV5-1|many
TGTGCCAGCAGCTTGACAGGGACCGATGAGCAGTTCTTC
CASSLTGTDEQFF
>TRBD1|TRBJ2-7|TRBV4-1|many
TGCGCCAGCAGCCTTTTCTTGGACAGGTACGCGCAGTACTTC
CASSLFLDRYAQYF
>TRBD2|TRBJ2-5|TRBV10-2|-
TGCGCCAGCAGTGACGGGGGGGTTCAAGAGACCCAGTACTTC
CASSDGGVQETQYF